This T cell receptor beta chain is drawn from a study of blood T cell repertoires in COVID-19. About the study: The analysed material was cDNA or gDNA that came from T cells, B-cell-depleted T cells, or PBMCs.

Sequencing was performed with immunoSEQ multiplex PCR; in TCRdb, only in-frame clones are kept and a portion is missing. The sample consists of over 60,000 clones, approximately 77% of them appearing once. Germline CDR1 reads LGHDT; CDR2 reads YNNKEL (reference sequence). V lost 0 bases to trimming and J lost 8 bases, with 19 bases between them. The length of the CDR3 is 16 residues. The sample consisted of peripheral blood. This sequence was found in a human donor in a cohort sampled during active COVID-19. V gene TRBV3-1 (or the pseudogene TRBV3-2) combines with J gene TRBJ2-5, with a possible D match to TRBD1 (5 bases). The chain's CDR3 is CASSQDWGATQGTQYF. As DNA, the CDR3 is TGTGCCAGCAGCCAAGATTGGGGCGCGACCCAAGGAACCCAGTACTTC.